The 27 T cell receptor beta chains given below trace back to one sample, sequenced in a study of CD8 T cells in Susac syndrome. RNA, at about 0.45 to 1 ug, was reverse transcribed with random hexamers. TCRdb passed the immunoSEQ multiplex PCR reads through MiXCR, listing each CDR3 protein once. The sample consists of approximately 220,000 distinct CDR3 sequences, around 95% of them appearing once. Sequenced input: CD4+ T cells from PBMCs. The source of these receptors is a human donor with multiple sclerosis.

CDR3 protein: CASSPTGPDYGYTF. The CDR3 DNA sequence: TGTGCCAGCAGCCCGACAGGGCCGGACTATGGCTACACCTTC. The chain recombines TRBV12-3 or TRBV12-4 with TRBJ1-2; TRBD1 matches 7 bases. With 6 bases clipped from V and 3 bases from J, the junction kept 7 bases outside the gene matches. The CDR3 has 14 amino acids.

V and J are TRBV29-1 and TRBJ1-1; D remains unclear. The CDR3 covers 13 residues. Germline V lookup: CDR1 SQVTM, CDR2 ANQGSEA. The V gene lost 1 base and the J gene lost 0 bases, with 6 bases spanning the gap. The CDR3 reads CSVEGSMNTEAFF. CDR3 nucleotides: TGCAGCGTTGAAGGCAGCATGAACACTGAAGCTTTCTTT.

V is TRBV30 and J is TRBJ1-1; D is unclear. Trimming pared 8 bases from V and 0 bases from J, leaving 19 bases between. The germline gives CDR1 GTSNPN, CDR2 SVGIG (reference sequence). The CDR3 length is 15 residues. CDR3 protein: CAGKTRRLLNTEAFF. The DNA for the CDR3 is TGTGCCGGGAAAACCAGGAGATTATTGAACACTGAAGCTTTCTTT.

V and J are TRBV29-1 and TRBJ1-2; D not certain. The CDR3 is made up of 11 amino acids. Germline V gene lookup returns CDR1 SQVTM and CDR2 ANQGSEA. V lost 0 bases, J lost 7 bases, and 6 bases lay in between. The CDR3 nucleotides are TGCAGCGTTGAAGATCTGGCTGGCTACACCTTC. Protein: CSVEDLAGYTF.

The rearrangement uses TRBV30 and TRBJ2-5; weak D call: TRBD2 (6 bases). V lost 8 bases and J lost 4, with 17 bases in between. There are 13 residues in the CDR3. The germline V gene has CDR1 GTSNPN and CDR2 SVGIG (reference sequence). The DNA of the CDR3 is TGTGCCCTCGAGACTAGGGATGGAGAGACCCAGTACTTC. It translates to CALETRDGETQYF.

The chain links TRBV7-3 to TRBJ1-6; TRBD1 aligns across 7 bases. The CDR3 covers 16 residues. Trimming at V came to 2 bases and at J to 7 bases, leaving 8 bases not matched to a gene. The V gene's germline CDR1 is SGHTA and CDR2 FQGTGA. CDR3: CASSLFGDRTNSPLHF. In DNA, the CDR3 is TGTGCCAGCAGCTTATTCGGGGACAGAACAAATTCACCCCTCCACTTT.

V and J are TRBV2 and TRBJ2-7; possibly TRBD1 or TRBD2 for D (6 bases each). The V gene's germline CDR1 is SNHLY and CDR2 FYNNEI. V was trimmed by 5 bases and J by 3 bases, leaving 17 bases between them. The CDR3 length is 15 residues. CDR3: CASSSGGTINYEQYV. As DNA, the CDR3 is TGTGCCAGCAGTTCCGGGGGCACGATAAACTACGAGCAGTACGTC.

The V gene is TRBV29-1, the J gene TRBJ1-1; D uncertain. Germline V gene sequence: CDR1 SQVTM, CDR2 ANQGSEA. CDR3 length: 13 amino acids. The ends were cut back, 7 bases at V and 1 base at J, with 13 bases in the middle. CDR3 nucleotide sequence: TGCAGCGCCTGCCGCGGAACGAACACTGAAGCTTTCTTT. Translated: CSACRGTNTEAFF.

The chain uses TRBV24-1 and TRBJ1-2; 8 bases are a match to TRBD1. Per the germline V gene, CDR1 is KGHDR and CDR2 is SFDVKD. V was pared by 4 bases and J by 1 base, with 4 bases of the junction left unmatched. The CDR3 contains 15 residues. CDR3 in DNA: TGTGCCACCAGTGACTCGACAGGGGATAACTATGGCTACACCTTC. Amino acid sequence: CATSDSTGDNYGYTF.

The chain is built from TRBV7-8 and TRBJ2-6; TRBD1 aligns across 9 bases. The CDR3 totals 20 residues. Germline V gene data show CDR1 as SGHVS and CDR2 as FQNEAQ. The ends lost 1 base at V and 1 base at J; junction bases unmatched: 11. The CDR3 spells CASSLGPPGQGSSGANVLTF. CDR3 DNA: TGTGCCAGCAGCTTAGGACCACCGGGACAGGGTTCTTCTGGGGCCAACGTCCTGACTTTC.

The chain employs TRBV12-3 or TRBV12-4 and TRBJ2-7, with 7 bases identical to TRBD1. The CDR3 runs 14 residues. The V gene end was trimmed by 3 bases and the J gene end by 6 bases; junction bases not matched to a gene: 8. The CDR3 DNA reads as TGTGCCAGCAGTTTCCGGGACAGCTTTCTCGAGCAGTACTTC. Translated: CASSFRDSFLEQYF.

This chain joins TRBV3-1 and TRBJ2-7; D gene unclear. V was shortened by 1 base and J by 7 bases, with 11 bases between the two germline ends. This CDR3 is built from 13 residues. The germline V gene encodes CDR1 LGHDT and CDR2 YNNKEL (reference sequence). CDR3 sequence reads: CASSQGQSSEQYF. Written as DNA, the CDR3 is TGTGCCAGCAGCCAAGGGCAGTCCTCAGAGCAGTACTTC.

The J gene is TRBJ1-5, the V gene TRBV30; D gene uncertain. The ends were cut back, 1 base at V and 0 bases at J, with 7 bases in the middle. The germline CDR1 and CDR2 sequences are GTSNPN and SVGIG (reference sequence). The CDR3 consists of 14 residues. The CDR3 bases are TGTGCCTGGAGTGAGAGAAATAGCAATCAGCCCCAGCATTTT. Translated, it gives CAWSERNSNQPQHF.

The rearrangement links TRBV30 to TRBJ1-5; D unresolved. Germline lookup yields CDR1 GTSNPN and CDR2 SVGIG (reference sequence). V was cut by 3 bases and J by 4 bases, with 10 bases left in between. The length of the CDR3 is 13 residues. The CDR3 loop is CAWSPQRNQPQHF. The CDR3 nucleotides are TGTGCCTGGAGCCCACAGCGAAATCAGCCCCAGCATTTT.

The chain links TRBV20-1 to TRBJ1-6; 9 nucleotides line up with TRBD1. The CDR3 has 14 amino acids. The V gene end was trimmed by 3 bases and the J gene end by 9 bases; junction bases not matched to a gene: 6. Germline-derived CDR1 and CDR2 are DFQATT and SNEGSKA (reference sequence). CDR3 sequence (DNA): TGCAGTGCTAGTGGCAGGACAGGGGCTTCACCCCTCCACTTT. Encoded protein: CSASGRTGASPLHF.

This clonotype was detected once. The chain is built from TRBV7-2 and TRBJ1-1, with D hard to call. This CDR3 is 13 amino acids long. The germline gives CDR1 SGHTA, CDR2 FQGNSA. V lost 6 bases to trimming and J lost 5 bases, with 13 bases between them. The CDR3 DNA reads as TGTGCCAGCAGTTCTATCTATGGTACTGAAGCTTTCTTT. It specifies CASSSIYGTEAFF.

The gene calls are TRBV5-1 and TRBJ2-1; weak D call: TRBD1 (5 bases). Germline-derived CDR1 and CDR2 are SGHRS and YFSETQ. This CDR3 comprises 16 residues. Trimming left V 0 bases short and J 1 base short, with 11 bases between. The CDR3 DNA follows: TGCGCCAGCAGCTTGGCCGGCAAGGGGTCCTACAATGAGCAGTTCTTC. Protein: CASSLAGKGSYNEQFF. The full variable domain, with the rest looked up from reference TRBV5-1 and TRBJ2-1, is KAGVTQTPRYLIKTRGQQVTLSCSPISGHRSVSWYQQTPGQGLQFLFEYFSETQRNKGNFPGRFSGRQFSNSRSEMNVSTLELGDSALYLCASSLAGKGSYNEQFFGPGTRLTVL.

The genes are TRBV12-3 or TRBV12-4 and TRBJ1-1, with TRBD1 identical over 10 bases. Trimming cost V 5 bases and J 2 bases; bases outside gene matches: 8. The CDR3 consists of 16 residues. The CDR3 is CASSPTRQGANTEAFF. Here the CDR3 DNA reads TGTGCCAGCAGTCCTACGAGACAGGGGGCAAACACTGAAGCTTTCTTT.

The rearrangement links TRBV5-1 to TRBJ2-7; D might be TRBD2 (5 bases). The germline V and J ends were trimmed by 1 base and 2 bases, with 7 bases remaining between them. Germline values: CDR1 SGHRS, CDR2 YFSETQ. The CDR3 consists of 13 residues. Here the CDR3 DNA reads TGCGCCAGCAGCTTGTACGGGACCTACGAGCAGTACGTC. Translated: CASSLYGTYEQYV.

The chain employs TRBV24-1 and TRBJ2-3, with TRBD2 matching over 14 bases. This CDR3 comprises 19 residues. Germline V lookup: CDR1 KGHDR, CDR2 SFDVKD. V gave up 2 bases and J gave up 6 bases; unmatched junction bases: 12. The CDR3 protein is CATSDSGGGTSGGTDTQYF. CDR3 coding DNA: TGTGCCACCAGTGATTCAGGGGGTGGGACTAGCGGGGGAACGGATACGCAGTATTTT.

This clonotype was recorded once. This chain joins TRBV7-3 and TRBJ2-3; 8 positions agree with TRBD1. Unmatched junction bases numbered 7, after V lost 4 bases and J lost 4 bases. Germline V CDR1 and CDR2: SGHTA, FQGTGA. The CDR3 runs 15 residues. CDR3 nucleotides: TGTGCCAGCAGCTCAGTCCCCAGGGGGCCAGATACGCAGTATTTT. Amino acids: CASSSVPRGPDTQYF. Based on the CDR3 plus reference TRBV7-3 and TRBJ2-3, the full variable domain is GAGVSQTPSNKVTEKGKYVELRCDPISGHTALYWYRQSLGQGPEFLIYFQGTGAADDSGLPNDRFFAVRPEGSVSTLKIQRTERGDSAVYLCASSSVPRGPDTQYFGPGTRLTVL.

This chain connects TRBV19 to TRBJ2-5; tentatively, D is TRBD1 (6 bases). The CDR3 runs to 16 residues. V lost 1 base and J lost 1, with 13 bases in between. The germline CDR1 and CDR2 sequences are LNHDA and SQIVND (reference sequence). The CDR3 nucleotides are TGTGCCAGTAGTATAGGGGGACAAGCGGCCCAAGAGACCCAGTACTTC. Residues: CASSIGGQAAQETQYF.

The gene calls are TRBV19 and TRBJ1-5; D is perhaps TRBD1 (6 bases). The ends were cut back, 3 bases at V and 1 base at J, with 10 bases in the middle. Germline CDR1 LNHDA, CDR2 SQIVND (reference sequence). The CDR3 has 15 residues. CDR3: CASSIIQGSNQPQHF. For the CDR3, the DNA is TGTGCCAGTAGTATTATACAGGGAAGCAATCAGCCCCAGCATTTT.

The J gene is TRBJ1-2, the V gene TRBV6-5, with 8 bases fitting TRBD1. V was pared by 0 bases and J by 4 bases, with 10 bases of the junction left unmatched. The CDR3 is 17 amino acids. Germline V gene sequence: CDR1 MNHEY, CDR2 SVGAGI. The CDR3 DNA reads TGTGCCAGCAGTTACTCCAGTCCCGGGACAGGACCCTATGGCTACACCTTC. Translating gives CASSYSSPGTGPYGYTF.

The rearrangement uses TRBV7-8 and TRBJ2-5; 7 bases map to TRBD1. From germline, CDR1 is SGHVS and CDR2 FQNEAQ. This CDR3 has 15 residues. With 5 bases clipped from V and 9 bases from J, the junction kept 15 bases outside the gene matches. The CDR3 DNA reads TGTGCCAGCAGCCGCCAGGGGGTGGGTGGTAGGGCCCAGTACTTC. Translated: CASSRQGVGGRAQYF. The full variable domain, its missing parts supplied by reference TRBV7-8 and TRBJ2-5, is GAGVSQSPRYKVAKRGQDVALRCDPISGHVSLFWYQQALGQGPEFLTYFQNEAQLDKSGLPSDRFFAERPEGSVSTLKIQRTQQEDSAVYLCASSRQGVGGRAQYFGPGTRLLVL.

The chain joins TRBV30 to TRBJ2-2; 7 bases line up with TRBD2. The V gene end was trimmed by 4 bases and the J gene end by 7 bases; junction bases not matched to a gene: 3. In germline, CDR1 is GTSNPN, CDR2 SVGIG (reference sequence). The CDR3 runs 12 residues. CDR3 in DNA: TGTGCCTGGAAGCGGGGTGTCGGGGAGCTGTTTTTT. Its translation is CAWKRGVGELFF.

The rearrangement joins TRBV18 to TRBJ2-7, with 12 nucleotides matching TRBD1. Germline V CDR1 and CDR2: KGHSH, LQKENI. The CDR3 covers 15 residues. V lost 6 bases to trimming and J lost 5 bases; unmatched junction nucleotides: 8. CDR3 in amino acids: CASSAAGTGGNEQYV. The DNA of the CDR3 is TGTGCCAGCTCTGCCGCAGGGACAGGGGGCAACGAGCAGTACGTC.